What follows describes a single T cell receptor (beta chain). Germline V gene data show CDR1 as SQVTM and CDR2 as ANQGSEA. Trimming shortened V by 5 bases and J by 3 bases, and 13 bases separated the two germline ends. This CDR3 spans 13 amino acids. Profiling relied on immunoSEQ multiplex PCR, and the TCRdb table lists in-frame clones only, not all of them. The sample holds about 160,000 clones, around nine tenths seen once. The data stem from a study of T cell responses to AZD1222 COVID-19 vaccine. V is TRBV29-1 and J is TRBJ1-2; no definite D call. The receptor was isolated from an adult in good health. The starting material was peripheral blood, obtained on day 0 of AZD1222 vaccination. CDR3 sequence reads: CSVPGLADYGYTF. DNA for the CDR3: TGCAGCGTTCCTGGGCTGGCGGACTATGGCTACACCTTC. The full variable domain, completed using reference TRBV29-1 and TRBJ1-2, is SAVISQKPSRDICQRGTSLTIQCQVDSQVTMMFWYRQQPGQSLTLIATANQGSEATYESGFVIDKFPISRPNLTFSTLTVSNMSPEDSSIYLCSVPGLADYGYTFGSGTRLTVV.